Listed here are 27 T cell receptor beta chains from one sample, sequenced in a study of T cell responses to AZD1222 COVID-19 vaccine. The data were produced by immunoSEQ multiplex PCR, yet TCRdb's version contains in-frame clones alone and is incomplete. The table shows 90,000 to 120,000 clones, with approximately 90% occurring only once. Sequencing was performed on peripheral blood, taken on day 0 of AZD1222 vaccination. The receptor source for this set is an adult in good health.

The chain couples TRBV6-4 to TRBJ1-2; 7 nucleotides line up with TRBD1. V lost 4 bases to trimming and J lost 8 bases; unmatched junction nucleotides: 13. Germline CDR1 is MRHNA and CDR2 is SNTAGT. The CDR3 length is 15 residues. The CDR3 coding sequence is TGTGCCAGCAGTGGGACAGGTAGCAATCGGGGAGGCTACACCTTC. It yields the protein CASSGTGSNRGGYTF.

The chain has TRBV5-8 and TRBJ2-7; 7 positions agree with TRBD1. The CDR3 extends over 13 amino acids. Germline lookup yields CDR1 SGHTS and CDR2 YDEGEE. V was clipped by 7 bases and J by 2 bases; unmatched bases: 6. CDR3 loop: CASPGQPTYEQYF. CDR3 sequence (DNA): TGTGCCAGCCCGGGACAGCCAACCTACGAGCAGTACTTC.

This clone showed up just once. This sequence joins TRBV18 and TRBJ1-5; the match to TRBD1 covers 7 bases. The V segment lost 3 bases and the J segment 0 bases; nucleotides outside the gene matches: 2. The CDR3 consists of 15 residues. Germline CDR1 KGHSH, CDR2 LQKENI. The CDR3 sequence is CASSPGQLSNQPQHF. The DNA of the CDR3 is TGTGCCAGCTCACCGGGACAGCTTAGCAATCAGCCCCAGCATTTT.

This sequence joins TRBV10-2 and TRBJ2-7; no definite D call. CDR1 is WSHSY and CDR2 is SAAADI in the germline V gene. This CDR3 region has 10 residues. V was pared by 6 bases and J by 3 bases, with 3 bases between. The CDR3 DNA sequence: TGCGCCAGCAGGGACTACGAGCAGTACTTC. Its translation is CASRDYEQYF.

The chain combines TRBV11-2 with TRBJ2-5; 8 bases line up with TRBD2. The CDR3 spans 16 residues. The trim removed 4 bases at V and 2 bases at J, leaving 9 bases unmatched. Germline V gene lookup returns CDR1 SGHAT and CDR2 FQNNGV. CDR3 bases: TGTGCCAGCAGCTCTTCCGGGACTAGACCTCAAGAGACCCAGTACTTC. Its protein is CASSSSGTRPQETQYF.

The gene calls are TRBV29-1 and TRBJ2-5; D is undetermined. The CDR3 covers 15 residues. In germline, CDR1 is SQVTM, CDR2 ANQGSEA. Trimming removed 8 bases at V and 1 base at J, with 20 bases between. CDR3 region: CSPLMLVGGQETQYF. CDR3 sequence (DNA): TGCAGCCCCCTCATGCTAGTGGGCGGCCAAGAGACCCAGTACTTC.

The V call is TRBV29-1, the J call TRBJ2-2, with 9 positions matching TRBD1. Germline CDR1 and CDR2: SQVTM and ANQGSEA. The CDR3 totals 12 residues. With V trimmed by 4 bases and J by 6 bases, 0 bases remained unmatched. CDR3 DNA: TGCAGCGTTGGACAGGGGGCCGGGGAGCTGTTTTTT. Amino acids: CSVGQGAGELFF.

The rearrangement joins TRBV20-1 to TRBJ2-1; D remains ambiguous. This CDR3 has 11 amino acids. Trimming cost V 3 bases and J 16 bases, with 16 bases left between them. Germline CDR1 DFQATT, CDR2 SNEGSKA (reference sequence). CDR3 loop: CSASQDSYCFF. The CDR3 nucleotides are TGCAGTGCTAGCCAAGACTCCTACTGTTTCTTC.

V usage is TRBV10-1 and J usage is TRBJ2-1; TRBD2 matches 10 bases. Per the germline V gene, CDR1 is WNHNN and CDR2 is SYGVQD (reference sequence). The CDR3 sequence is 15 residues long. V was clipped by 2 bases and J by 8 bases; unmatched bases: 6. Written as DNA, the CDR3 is TGCGCCAGCAGTGAGCAGCGGGGGGGCCACTATGAGCAGTTCTTC. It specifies CASSEQRGGHYEQFF.

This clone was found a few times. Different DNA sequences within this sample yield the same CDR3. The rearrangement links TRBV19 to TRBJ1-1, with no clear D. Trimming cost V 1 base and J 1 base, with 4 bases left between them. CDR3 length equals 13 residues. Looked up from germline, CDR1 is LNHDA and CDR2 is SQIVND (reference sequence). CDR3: CASSIGGNTEAFF. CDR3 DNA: TGTGCCAGTAGTATAGGCGGGAACACTGAAGCTTTCTTT.

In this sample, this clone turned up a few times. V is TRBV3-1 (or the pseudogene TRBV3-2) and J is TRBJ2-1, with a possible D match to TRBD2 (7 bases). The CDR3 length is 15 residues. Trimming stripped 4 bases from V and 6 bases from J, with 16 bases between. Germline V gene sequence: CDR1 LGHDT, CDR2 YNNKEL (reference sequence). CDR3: CASSPSGGAGNEQFF. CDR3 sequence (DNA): TGTGCCAGCAGCCCCAGTGGGGGGGCGGGCAATGAGCAGTTCTTC.

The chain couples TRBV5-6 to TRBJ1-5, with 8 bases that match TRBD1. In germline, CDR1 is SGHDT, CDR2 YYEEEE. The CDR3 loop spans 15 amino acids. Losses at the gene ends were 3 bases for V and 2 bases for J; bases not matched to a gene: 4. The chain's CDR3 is CASSYGTGRNQPQHF. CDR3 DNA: TGTGCCAGCAGCTACGGGACAGGACGCAATCAGCCCCAGCATTTT.

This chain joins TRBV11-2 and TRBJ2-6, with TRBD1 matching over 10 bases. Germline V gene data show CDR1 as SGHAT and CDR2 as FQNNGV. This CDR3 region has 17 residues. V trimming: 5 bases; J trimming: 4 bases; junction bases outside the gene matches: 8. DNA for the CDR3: TGTGCCAGCAGCCAATGGGACAGGGGATCAGGGGCCAACGTCCTGACTTTC. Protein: CASSQWDRGSGANVLTF.

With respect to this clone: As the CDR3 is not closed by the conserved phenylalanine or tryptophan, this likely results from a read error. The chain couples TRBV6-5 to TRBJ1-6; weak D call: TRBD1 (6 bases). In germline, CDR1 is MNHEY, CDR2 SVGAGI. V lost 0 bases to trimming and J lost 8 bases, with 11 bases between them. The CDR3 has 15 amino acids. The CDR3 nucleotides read TGTGCCAGCAGTTACTCTTCCAGGGGCGATTCACCCCTCCACCTT. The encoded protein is CASSYSSRGDSPLHL.

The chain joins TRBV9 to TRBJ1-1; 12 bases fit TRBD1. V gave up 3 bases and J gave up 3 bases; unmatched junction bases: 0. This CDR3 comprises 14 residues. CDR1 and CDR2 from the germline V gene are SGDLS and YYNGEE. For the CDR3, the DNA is TGTGCCAGCAGCGGGGACAGGGGGCACACTGAAGCTTTCTTT. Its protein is CASSGDRGHTEAFF.

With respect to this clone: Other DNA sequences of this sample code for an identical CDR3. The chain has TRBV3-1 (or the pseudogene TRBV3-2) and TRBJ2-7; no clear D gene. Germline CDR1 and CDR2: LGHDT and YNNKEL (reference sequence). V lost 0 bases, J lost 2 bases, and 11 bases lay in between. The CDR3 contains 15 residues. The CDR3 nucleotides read TGTGCCAGCAGCCAAGAAACGGGCAGAGCCTACGAGCAGTACTTC. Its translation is CASSQETGRAYEQYF.

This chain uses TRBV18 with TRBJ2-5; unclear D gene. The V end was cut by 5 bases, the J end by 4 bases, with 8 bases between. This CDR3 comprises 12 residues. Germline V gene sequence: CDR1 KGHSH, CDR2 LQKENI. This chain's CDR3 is CASSISLETQYF. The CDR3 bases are TGTGCCAGCTCAATATCCCTAGAGACCCAGTACTTC.

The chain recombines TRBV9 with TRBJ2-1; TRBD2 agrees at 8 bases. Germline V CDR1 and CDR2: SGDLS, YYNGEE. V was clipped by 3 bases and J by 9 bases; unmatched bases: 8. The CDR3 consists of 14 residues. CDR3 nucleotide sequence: TGTGCCAGCAGCGCCGGGGGGGCGGTCGGTGAGCAGTTCTTC. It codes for CASSAGGAVGEQFF.

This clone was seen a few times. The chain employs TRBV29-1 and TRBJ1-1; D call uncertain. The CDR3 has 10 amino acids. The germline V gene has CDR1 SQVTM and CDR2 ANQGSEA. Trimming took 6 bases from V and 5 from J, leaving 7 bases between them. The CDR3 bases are TGCAGCGTCAGAAGTACTGAAGCTTTCTTT. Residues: CSVRSTEAFF. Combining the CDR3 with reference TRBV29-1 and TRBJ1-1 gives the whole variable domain SAVISQKPSRDICQRGTSLTIQCQVDSQVTMMFWYRQQPGQSLTLIATANQGSEATYESGFVIDKFPISRPNLTFSTLTVSNMSPEDSSIYLCSVRSTEAFFGQGTRLTVV.

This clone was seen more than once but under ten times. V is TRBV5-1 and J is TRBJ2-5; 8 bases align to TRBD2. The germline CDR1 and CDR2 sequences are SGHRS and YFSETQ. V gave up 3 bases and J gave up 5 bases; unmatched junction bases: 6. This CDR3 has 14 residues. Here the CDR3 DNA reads TGCGCCAGCAGCTCCGGGACTAGTGGGGAGACCCAGTACTTC. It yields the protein CASSSGTSGETQYF. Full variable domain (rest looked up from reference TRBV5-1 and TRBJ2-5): KAGVTQTPRYLIKTRGQQVTLSCSPISGHRSVSWYQQTPGQGLQFLFEYFSETQRNKGNFPGRFSGRQFSNSRSEMNVSTLELGDSALYLCASSSGTSGETQYFGPGTRLLVL.

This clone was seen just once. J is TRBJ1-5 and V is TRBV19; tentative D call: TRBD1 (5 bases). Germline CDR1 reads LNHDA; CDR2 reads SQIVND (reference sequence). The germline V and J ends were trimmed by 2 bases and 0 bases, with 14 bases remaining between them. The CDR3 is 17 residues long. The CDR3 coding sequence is TGTGCCAGTAGTATATGGGGGTTAGGAGCTAGCAATCAGCCCCAGCATTTT. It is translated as CASSIWGLGASNQPQHF.

The CDR3: CSVPFQGMTDTQYF. The CDR3 DNA is TGCAGCGTTCCCTTCCAGGGGATGACGGATACGCAGTATTTT. The chain is built from TRBV29-1 and TRBJ2-3; perhaps TRBD1 as D (6 bases). Trimming shortened V by 5 bases and J by 6 bases, and 18 bases separated the two germline ends. Germline-derived CDR1 and CDR2 are SQVTM and ANQGSEA. The CDR3 runs 14 residues.

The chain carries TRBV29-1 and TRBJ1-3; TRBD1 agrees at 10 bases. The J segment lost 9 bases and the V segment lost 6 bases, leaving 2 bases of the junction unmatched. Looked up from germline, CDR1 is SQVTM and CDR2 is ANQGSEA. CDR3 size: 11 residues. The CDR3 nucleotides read TGCAGCGTGGGGACAGGGGCCACCATATATTTT. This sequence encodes CSVGTGATIYF.

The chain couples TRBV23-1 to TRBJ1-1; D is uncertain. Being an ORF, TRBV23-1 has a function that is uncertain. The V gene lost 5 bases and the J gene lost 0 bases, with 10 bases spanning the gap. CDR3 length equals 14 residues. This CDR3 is CASSGPGLNTEAFF. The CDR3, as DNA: TGCGCCAGCAGTGGTCCAGGACTGAACACTGAAGCTTTCTTT.

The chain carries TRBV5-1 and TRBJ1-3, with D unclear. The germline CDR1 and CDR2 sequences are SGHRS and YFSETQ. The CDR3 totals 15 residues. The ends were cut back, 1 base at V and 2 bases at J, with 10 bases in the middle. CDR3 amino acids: CASSLLDFAGNTIYF. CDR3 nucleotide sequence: TGCGCCAGCAGCTTGTTAGACTTCGCTGGAAACACCATATATTTT.

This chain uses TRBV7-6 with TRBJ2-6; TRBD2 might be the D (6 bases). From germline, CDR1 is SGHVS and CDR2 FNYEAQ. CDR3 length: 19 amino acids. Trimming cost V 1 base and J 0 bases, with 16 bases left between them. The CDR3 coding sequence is TGTGCCAGCAGCTTAGGTGAACTAAAGGGACTCTCTGGGGCCAACGTCCTGACTTTC. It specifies CASSLGELKGLSGANVLTF.

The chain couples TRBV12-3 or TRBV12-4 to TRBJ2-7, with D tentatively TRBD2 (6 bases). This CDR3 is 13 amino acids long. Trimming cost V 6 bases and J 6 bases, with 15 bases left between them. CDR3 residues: CASRPPGDSEQYF. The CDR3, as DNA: TGTGCCAGCAGGCCCCCTGGGGACTCCGAGCAGTACTTC.